This T cell receptor (beta chain) derives from a study of vaccination effects on CD4 cells after COVID-19. The germline V gene encodes CDR1 LNHNV and CDR2 YYDKDF (reference sequence). The length of the CDR3 is 15 residues. The V and J ends lost 0 bases and 6 bases respectively, with 12 bases between them. ViraFEST used viral peptide pools to expand antigen-specific CD4+ T cells before sequencing. Subsequent to a culture period of more than 9 days, CD4+ T cells were isolated. Vaccine recipients had no previous SARS-CoV-2 infection; their nucleocapsid antibodies were negative. The protocol was immunoSEQ multiplex PCR, while the TCRdb copy is restricted to in-frame clones and leaves out a portion. The sample consists of about 28,000 clones, approximately 72% of them appearing once. As to this clone: Its antigen remains unknown.

The V gene is TRBV15, the J gene TRBJ1-5; TRBD1 might be the D (5 bases). Sequencing used CD4+ T cells from PBMCs cultured with SARS-CoV-2 spike peptides, obtained before COVID-19 vaccination. The source of this sequence is a human donor who received a COVID-19 vaccine. The CDR3 spells CATSRDPGIGQPQHF. The CDR3 DNA reads TGTGCCACCAGCAGAGATCCAGGGATTGGTCAGCCCCAGCATTTT.